This T cell receptor (beta chain) was found in a study of cytomegalovirus exposure and HLA in healthy donors (TCRdb year 2017). Concerning the study at large: According to an earlier analysis of 587 of the donors, about 179 million T cells yielded some 120 million unique TCR beta sequences and 276 Gb of sequence data. An early release that covered fewer than 800 HLA-typed donors contained approximately 300 gigabases of sequencing data and about 84 million unique TCR sequences. Of the roughly 400 genotyped donors, approximately 83% fell in the genetic ancestry cluster associated with self-reported Caucasian donors. The study was designed to test whether signatures of past pathogen exposure could be identified by cataloging public T cell receptors. The T cell repertoires of 666 subjects were profiled by immunosequencing and related to cytomegalovirus serostatus. Along with the roughly 700-subject first cohort, a separate validation cohort of 120 different subjects was used. To predict cytomegalovirus infection status, the study combined high-throughput TCR immunosequencing, statistical association of individual TCRs with disease status, and machine learning. A later analysis re-examined previously published TCR beta repertoires from just over 650 donors and added high-resolution HLA genotyping to investigate patterns of TCR occurrence. The later analysis used no new phenotypic data to find candidate immune exposures, relying instead on TCR beta sequences and their occurrence across donors. In an earlier analysis of a few hundred of the donors, high-throughput TCR beta sequencing was used to judge whether each TCR beta V gene segment behaved as functional or pseudogenic. Alongside the repertoire data, information on donor age, sex, ethnicity and CMV serostatus was compiled. In a later genetic analysis, genome-wide SNP genotypes for about three fifths of the 666 donors were used, and that subset was treated as a discovery cohort. Every discovery cohort repertoire had been produced on one sequencing platform. HLA typing covered class I and class II loci at four-digit resolution. Typing coverage differed by locus: A, B, C, DRB1 and DQB1 were typed in roughly 620-640 donors, DQA1 in roughly 510, DPA1 in around 600, and DPB1 in roughly 470. A handful of DR-DQ haplotypes were handled as single units for association and clustering because linkage in the cohort was strong. On average, roughly 240,000 unique TCR beta nucleotide sequences were sequenced per donor among fewer than 500 genotyped donors of the cohort, with roughly a sixth of those sequences being non-productive.

The CDR3 has 14 amino acids, counting the end cysteine and phenylalanine. The only DNA kept is the CDR3, 42 bases in frame from the first base. The cohort consisted of hundreds of healthy bone marrow donors. At the time of sampling, every cohort member was nominally healthy, though immune exposures that went unrecorded were likely present. The donor tested CMV seronegative and was one of the 352 seronegative cohort members. Every donor gave a peripheral blood sample, and the peripheral blood mononuclear cells from that sample were used for TCR beta sequencing. Genomic DNA was extracted from the blood cell samples with the Qiagen DNeasy Blood Extraction Kit. For this clone: The antigen this receptor binds is unknown. Base qualities are not recorded, but no much larger clone differs from it by a single base.

General study outcomes and caveats: Some IMGT-functional V segments, including TRBV6-2 and TRBV6-3, could not be told apart with the 87-base-pair reads, so those segments were excluded. A cluster of highly shared sequence variants was judged likely to represent a technical artifact of the sequencing pipeline. V-gene and J-gene trimming of TCR beta chains was associated with a missense DCLRE1C variant in a later genetic analysis, and the association was replicated in an independent cohort. In a later analysis, TCR association rates were found to vary across HLA loci, with the most associated TCRs seen for DRB1 alleles and the fewest for HLA-C alleles. A later analysis associated around 16,000 TCR beta sequences with specific HLA alleles at a false discovery rate of 0.05. Three of the identified cytomegalovirus-associated TCR beta chains were confirmed in vitro to be specific for cytomegalovirus antigens. The cohort was sequenced for TCR beta chains only, and without alpha or paired-chain data the features that could be detected were limited. In an earlier analysis of around 500 of the donors, most TCR beta V segments appeared in productive rearrangements about 87% or about 30% of the time, broadly matching IMGT annotations. Because HLA typing was missing for some donors at each locus, association tests included only the typed subset. Several of the top co-occurrence clusters appeared to be linked to parvovirus B19, influenza, CMV and Epstein-Barr virus, according to a later analysis. Across donors, most TCR sequences were observed very rarely, whereas some public TCRs were present in many individuals. According to a later genetic analysis, donors in an Asian-associated ancestry cluster had fewer N-insertions in productive TCRs than the approximately 690-donor mean. The authors suggested that the approach could potentially be extended to other disease states and immunological phenotypes. When HLA alleles, especially DR and DQ, strongly co-occurred, attributing TCR associations to individual alleles was difficult. A further reported finding was that TCR beta sequences accurately predicted the HLA-A and HLA-B alleles for most subjects in the first cohort. In the study, some 160 TCR beta chains were listed as associated with cytomegalovirus. Presence/absence analyses assumed roughly uniform sequencing depth across donors, an assumption that may not hold. Compared with equally common non-associated chains, HLA-associated TCR beta chains in a later analysis were more clonally expanded and had lower generation probabilities. The classifier was reported to diagnose cytomegalovirus status with high specificity and sensitivity in both the original and validation cohorts. The earlier analysis of some 560 of the donors excluded 15 to 20 rarely observed V segments, including chromosome 9 orphons, because counts were too low. The only immune exposure information available for the cohort was CMV serostatus. Most CMV-associated TCR beta chains appeared to be HLA-restricted in a later analysis, and the HLA associations seemed to be driven largely by CMV exposure. Linkage disequilibrium might explain the correlated functional status among segregating V segments, but an unknown experimental factor could not be ruled out.

The library was produced with the immunoSEQ multiplex PCR assay. The multiplex PCR relied on a mix of 60 forward primers for TCR Vbeta segments and 13 reverse primers for TCR Jbeta segments. The CDR3 region of rearranged TCR beta genes was amplified from genomic DNA with a multiplex PCR assay. The amplified TCR beta libraries were sequenced on the Illumina HiSeq System as 87-base-pair reads. The paper's data handling went like this. In a later analysis, tens of millions of unique TCR beta chains were counted across the approximately 640 repertoires, and roughly 11 million of these chains were shared by at least two donors. Raw reads were error-corrected and collapsed into unique sequences by a nearest-neighbor algorithm in which closely related sequences were merged to remove PCR and sequencing errors. To assign V, D and J gene segments, CDR3 sequences were aligned to IMGT reference sequences. Each retained sequence needed at least a six-nucleotide match to both a V gene segment and a J gene segment. A rearrangement was called productive if the CDR3 had no stop codons and remained in frame with V and J, and every other rearrangement was called non-productive. Following IMGT convention, CDR3 was defined as the stretch from the second conserved V-encoded cysteine to the conserved J-encoded phenylalanine. Sequences without an unambiguous match to a single V gene segment were excluded from the earlier analysis of 500 to 700 of the donors. In an earlier analysis of about 590 of the donors, a V segment was called functional when productive rearrangements were above 56.7%, and segregating when the standard deviation between donors exceeded 5%. To diagnose cytomegalovirus status from the catalog of TCR beta chain sequences, a statistical classification framework was built. A later analysis assigned V and J genes by comparing TCR nucleotide sequences with IMGT/GENE-DB human TR gene sequences. A later analysis assigned CDR3 sequences and most-parsimonious VDJ recombination scenarios with the TCRdist pipeline. In a later analysis, each TCR beta chain was defined by its CDR3 amino acid sequence together with its V-gene family, and reads without a unique V-gene family were excluded. In a later analysis, around 650 highly shared, low-generation-probability nucleotide sequences were removed to address suspected cross-contamination and a sequencing artifact. For each public chain, a later analysis derived a clonal expansion index from normalized ranks of inferred template counts within each repertoire. Generation probabilities in a later analysis came from a VDJ recombination model fitted to out-of-frame rearrangements, and those results were checked against IGoR. In a later analysis, TCR-TCR, TCR-HLA and TCR-CMV co-occurrence was scored with hypergeometric tests, and a repertoire-size bias correction was applied to TCR pairs. To estimate false discovery rates, a later analysis permuted the HLA or CMV assignments 20 times. In a later analysis, co-occurring TCRs were grouped using DBSCAN, with TCRdist sequence similarity added in when clustering inside HLA-allele-positive subsets. Co-occurrence clustering excluded repertoires with fewer than 30,000 or more than 120,000 public chains, plus five with anomalous nucleotide sharing. The source is immuneACCESS, and TCRdb retained only in-frame sequences with V and J called. Part of the clones is not carried over; for the studies checked, unresolved V genes explain less than half of this, and the remainder is unexplained. V and J calls and clone size are those listed in that table; D and trimming were worked out from the DNA. Recorded for this sample are about 130,000 clones; 80% of them occurred a single time. Approximately 2% of the sample rests with the top ten.

This TCR derives from a man younger than 45 in good health and CMV-seronegative. Recombination connected TRBV12-2 to TRBJ2-2; TRBD2, as called in the table, went unchecked against the DNA. TRBV12-2 is termed a pseudogene. Specimen: PBMCs. The DNA sequence reads TGTGCAAGTGAGACTAGATCGGACACCGGGGAGCTGTTTTTT. It is translated as CASETRSDTGELFF.